This entry features one T cell receptor (beta chain) sequence. V shed 4 bases, J shed 4 bases, and the junction held 3 bases outside the gene matches. CDR3 length: 13 amino acids. Germline V gives CDR1 SGHTA, CDR2 FQGNSA. This sample is drawn from a study of blood T cell repertoires in COVID-19. Overall study: PBMCs, B-cell-depleted T cells, or T cells provided the cDNA or gDNA that made up the material.

The table came from immunoSEQ multiplex PCR; TCRdb's copy has only in-frame clones and leaves some out. This table holds 35,000 to 50,000 clones, 87% found once. Sequencing was performed on peripheral blood. The chain links TRBV7-2 to TRBJ2-5; 7 nucleotides agree with TRBD2. This TCR was sampled from a man between 60 and 75 years old with active COVID-19. Written as DNA, the CDR3 is TGTGCCAGCAGCTCCAGGGAGGGAGAGACCCAGTACTTC. Its protein product is CASSSREGETQYF.